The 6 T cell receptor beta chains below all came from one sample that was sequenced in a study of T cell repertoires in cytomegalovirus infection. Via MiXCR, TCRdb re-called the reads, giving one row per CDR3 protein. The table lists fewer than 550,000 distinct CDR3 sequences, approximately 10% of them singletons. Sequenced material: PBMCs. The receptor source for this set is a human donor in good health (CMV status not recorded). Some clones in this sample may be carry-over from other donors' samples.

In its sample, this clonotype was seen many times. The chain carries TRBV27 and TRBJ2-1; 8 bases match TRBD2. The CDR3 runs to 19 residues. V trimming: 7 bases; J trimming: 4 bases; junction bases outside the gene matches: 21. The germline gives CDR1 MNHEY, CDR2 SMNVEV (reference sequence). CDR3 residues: CASTPMGWGGTRAYNEQFF. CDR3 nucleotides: TGTGCCAGCACTCCGATGGGCTGGGGGGGGACTAGGGCTTACAATGAGCAGTTCTTC.

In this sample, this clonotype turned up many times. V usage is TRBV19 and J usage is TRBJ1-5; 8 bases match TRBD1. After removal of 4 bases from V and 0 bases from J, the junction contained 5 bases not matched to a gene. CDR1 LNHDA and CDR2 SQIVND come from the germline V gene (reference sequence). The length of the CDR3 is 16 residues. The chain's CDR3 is CASSTGTGYSNQPQHF. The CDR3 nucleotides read TGTGCCAGTAGTACCGGGACAGGCTATAGCAATCAGCCCCAGCATTTT.

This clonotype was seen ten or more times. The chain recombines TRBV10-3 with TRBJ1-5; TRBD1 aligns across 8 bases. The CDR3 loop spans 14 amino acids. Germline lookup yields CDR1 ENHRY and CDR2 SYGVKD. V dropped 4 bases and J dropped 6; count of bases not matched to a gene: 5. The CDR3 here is CAISVQGAGQPQHF. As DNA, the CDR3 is TGTGCCATCAGTGTGCAGGGGGCGGGTCAGCCCCAGCATTTT.

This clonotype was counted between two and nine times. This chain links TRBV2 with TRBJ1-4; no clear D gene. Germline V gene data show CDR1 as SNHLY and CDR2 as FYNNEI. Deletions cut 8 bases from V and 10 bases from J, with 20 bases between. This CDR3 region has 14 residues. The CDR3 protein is CASRRIFGVGKLFF. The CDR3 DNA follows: TGTGCCAGCCGGCGGATTTTTGGGGTTGGAAAACTGTTTTTT.

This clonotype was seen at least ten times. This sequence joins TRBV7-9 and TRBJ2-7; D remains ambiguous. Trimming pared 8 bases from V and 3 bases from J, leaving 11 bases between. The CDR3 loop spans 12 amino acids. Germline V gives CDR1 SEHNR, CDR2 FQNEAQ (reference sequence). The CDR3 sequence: CASGSTFYEQYF. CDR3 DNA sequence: TGTGCCAGCGGATCAACATTCTACGAGCAGTACTTC.

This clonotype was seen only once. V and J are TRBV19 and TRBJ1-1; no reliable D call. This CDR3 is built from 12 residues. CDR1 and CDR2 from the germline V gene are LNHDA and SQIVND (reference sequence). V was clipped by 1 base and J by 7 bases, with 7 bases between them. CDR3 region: CASSIGHSEAFF. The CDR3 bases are TGTGCCAGTAGTATAGGACACAGTGAAGCTTTCTTT.